Listed here are 24 T cell receptor beta chains from one sample, sequenced in a study of CD8 T cells in Susac syndrome. Random hexamers were used to reverse transcribe 0.5 to 1 ug of RNA. TCRdb processed the immunoSEQ multiplex PCR reads anew with MiXCR; each CDR3 protein has one entry. The sample includes about 180,000 distinct CDR3 sequences, approximately 94% of them seen just once. The sequenced sample was CD4+ T cells from PBMCs. The receptors derive from a human donor with Susac syndrome.

V and J are TRBV5-4 and TRBJ1-5, with 8 positions matching TRBD1. Germline V lookup: CDR1 SGHNT, CDR2 YYREEE (reference sequence). J was trimmed by 7 bases and V by 0 bases; bases with no gene match: 3. The CDR3 runs to 14 residues. DNA for the CDR3: TGTGCCAGCAGCTTGGGGGGACAGGACCAGCCCCAGCATTTT. Its translation: CASSLGGQDQPQHF.

The gene calls are TRBV20-1 and TRBJ1-1; D unclear. Germline lookup yields CDR1 DFQATT and CDR2 SNEGSKA (reference sequence). The CDR3 runs to 14 residues. The V and J ends lost 1 base and 0 bases respectively, with 9 bases between them. The CDR3 loop reads CSARVLGMNTEAFF. The CDR3 DNA reads as TGCAGTGCTAGAGTTCTAGGAATGAACACTGAAGCTTTCTTT.

The chain employs TRBV12-3 or TRBV12-4 and TRBJ2-6; D remains unclear. V was clipped by 8 bases and J by 0 bases, with 2 bases between them. CDR3 length: 12 amino acids. This CDR3 is CASSSGANVLTF. Here the CDR3 DNA reads TGTGCCAGCTCCTCTGGGGCCAACGTCCTGACTTTC.

The chain is built from TRBV15 and TRBJ1-3; 7 bases fit TRBD1. This CDR3 contains 14 residues. Germline V gene sequence: CDR1 LNHNV, CDR2 YYDKDF (reference sequence). J was trimmed by 1 base and V by 5 bases; bases with no gene match: 2. CDR3 loop: CATSEGQSGNTIYF. CDR3 DNA sequence: TGTGCCACCAGCGAGGGACAGTCTGGAAACACCATATATTTT.

Only a few counts were recorded for this clonotype. This sequence joins TRBV3-1 and TRBJ2-1; D is unclear. Germline CDR1 reads LGHDT; CDR2 reads YNNKEL (reference sequence). The CDR3 is 11 residues long. With 6 bases removed from V and 7 bases from J, the gap between germline ends came to 7 bases. The CDR3 DNA sequence: TGTGCCAGCAGTCCTGGAAATGAGCAGTTCTTC. As protein: CASSPGNEQFF.

This sequence joins TRBV7-2 and TRBJ2-3; possibly TRBD1 or TRBD2 for D (6 bases each). The germline V and J ends were trimmed by 2 bases and 2 bases, with 17 bases remaining between them. Germline V gene data show CDR1 as SGHTA and CDR2 as FQGNSA. This CDR3 spans 17 amino acids. DNA of the CDR3: TGTGCCAGCAGCTTAAGCCGACTAGGGGGGTACACAGATACGCAGTATTTT. Translation: CASSLSRLGGYTDTQYF.

CDR3 protein: CASSDPGGPGNSDTQYF. The CDR3 coding sequence is TGTGCCAGCAGTGATCCGGGGGGGCCTGGGAATTCAGATACGCAGTATTTT. V is TRBV12-3 or TRBV12-4 and J is TRBJ2-3; 8 nucleotides match TRBD2. CDR3 length equals 17 residues. After removal of 5 bases from V and 4 bases from J, the junction contained 14 bases not matched to a gene.

This clonotype has only one observation. The genes are TRBV25-1 and TRBJ1-1; D is possibly TRBD1 (6 bases). The V gene's germline CDR1 is MGHDK and CDR2 SYGVNS. This CDR3 has 15 residues. V was trimmed by 4 bases and J by 4 bases, leaving 16 bases between them. In nucleotides, the CDR3 is TGTGCCAGCAGTGTAGTCAGGGGAGGGGGCACTGAAGCTTTCTTT. Translating gives CASSVVRGGGTEAFF.

The gene calls are TRBV20-1 and TRBJ2-5; the D gene is possibly TRBD1 (7 bases). V was shortened by 5 bases and J by 5 bases, with 12 bases between the two germline ends. Germline CDR1 and CDR2: DFQATT and SNEGSKA (reference sequence). CDR3 length: 12 residues. The CDR3 sequence: CSARRGDETQYF. The CDR3 nucleotides read TGCAGTGCTCGCAGGGGGGATGAGACCCAGTACTTC.

V gene TRBV29-1 combines with J gene TRBJ2-7; 8 bases line up with TRBD1. The germline V gene encodes CDR1 SQVTM and CDR2 ANQGSEA. Germline trimming cut 7 bases from V and 4 bases from J; bases unmatched to any gene: 6. The CDR3 covers 12 residues. The CDR3 region has the DNA TGCAGCGCCGAGGGGACAGGATACGAGCAGTACTTC. Encoded protein: CSAEGTGYEQYF.

The rearrangement links TRBV11-2 to TRBJ1-4, with D perhaps TRBD1 (5 bases). CDR3 size: 14 residues. CDR1 is SGHAT and CDR2 is FQNNGV in the germline V gene. V lost 3 bases to trimming and J lost 4 bases, with 9 bases between them. CDR3 amino acids: CASSFGGGNEKLFF. The CDR3 DNA reads TGTGCCAGCAGCTTTGGCGGGGGTAATGAAAAACTGTTTTTT.

This clonotype was recorded once. V usage is TRBV6-6 and J usage is TRBJ2-5; 10 bases line up with TRBD2. V was clipped by 6 bases and J by 5 bases; unmatched bases: 9. This CDR3 has 15 amino acids. Looked up from germline, CDR1 is MNHNY and CDR2 is SVGAGI (reference sequence). CDR3: CASRPSGGARETQYF. In nucleotides, the CDR3 is TGTGCCAGCAGACCGAGCGGGGGGGCCCGGGAGACCCAGTACTTC.

This sequence joins TRBV7-6 and TRBJ1-1; 7 bases align to TRBD1. The germline CDR1 and CDR2 sequences are SGHVS and FNYEAQ. Unmatched junction bases numbered 5, after V lost 1 base and J lost 3 bases. The CDR3 is 15 amino acids. The CDR3 nucleotides read TGTGCCAGCAGCTTAGGCCCCAGGGGGGACACTGAAGCTTTCTTT. Protein sequence: CASSLGPRGDTEAFF. The variable domain in full, completed from reference TRBV7-6 and TRBJ1-1, reads GAGVSQSPRYKVTKRGQDVALRCDPISGHVSLYWYRQALGQGPEFLTYFNYEAQQDKSGLPNDRFSAERPEGSISTLTIQRTEQRDSAMYRCASSLGPRGDTEAFFGQGTRLTVV.

In its sample, this clonotype was seen once. The chain joins TRBV6-6 to TRBJ2-2; TRBD2 agrees at 11 bases. Per the germline V gene, CDR1 is MNHNY and CDR2 is SVGAGI (reference sequence). The CDR3 totals 16 residues. With 0 bases clipped from V and 6 bases from J, the junction kept 3 bases outside the gene matches. CDR3 nucleotide sequence: TGTGCCAGCAGTTACTCTAGCGGGGGGGCGTCCGGGGAGCTGTTTTTT. Translation gives CASSYSSGGASGELFF.

The chain joins TRBV5-6 to TRBJ1-2; 7 bases align to TRBD1. Germline V gene data show CDR1 as SGHDT and CDR2 as YYEEEE. CDR3 length: 13 residues. V shed 4 bases, J shed 13 bases, and the junction held 13 bases outside the gene matches. The CDR3 sequence: CASSRPDRDGATF. The CDR3 nucleotides are TGTGCCAGCAGCCGGCCTGACAGGGATGGGGCCACCTTC.

The CDR3 sequence: CSATEAARGTDTQYF. As DNA, the CDR3 is TGCAGTGCTACCGAAGCGGCTAGGGGCACAGATACGCAGTATTTT. The chain links TRBV20-1 to TRBJ2-3, with D tentatively TRBD2 (5 bases). This CDR3 has 15 amino acids. The germline CDR1 and CDR2 sequences are DFQATT and SNEGSKA (reference sequence). V was clipped by 4 bases and J by 1 base, with 15 bases between them.

V and J are TRBV5-6 and TRBJ1-2; 7 nucleotides match TRBD1. Trimming removed 4 bases from V and 7 bases from J; junction bases left unmatched: 13. Germline lookup yields CDR1 SGHDT and CDR2 YYEEEE. This CDR3 contains 15 residues. CDR3 bases: TGTGCCAGCAGCCCGAAGGGACAGCAACCTTTTGGCTACACCTTC. This gives the protein CASSPKGQQPFGYTF.

V is TRBV23-1 and J is TRBJ2-1; 9 bases are a match to TRBD1. Being an ORF, TRBV23-1 has a function that is uncertain. J lost 6 bases, V lost 6 bases, and 9 bases had no gene match. The CDR3 length is 15 residues. The CDR3, as DNA: TGCGCCAGCAGCCCATGGGACAGGGTCATCAATGAGCAGTTCTTC. It codes for CASSPWDRVINEQFF.

The chain has TRBV12-3 or TRBV12-4 and TRBJ1-3; D is unresolved. Trimming removed 3 bases at V and 2 bases at J, with 14 bases between. This CDR3 is 16 amino acids long. The CDR3 sequence is CASSFKWRATGNTIYF. In nucleotides, the CDR3 is TGTGCCAGCAGTTTTAAGTGGCGGGCAACTGGAAACACCATATATTTT.

CDR3 amino acids: CSARARTGGFETQYF. The DNA for the CDR3 is TGCAGTGCTAGAGCGCGGACAGGGGGCTTTGAGACCCAGTACTTC. The chain recombines TRBV20-1 with TRBJ2-5; TRBD1 matches at 11 bases. Germline CDR1 reads DFQATT; CDR2 reads SNEGSKA (reference sequence). V lost 1 base and J lost 5; bases outside the gene matches: 6. This CDR3 comprises 15 residues.

The chain links TRBV25-1 to TRBJ1-4; D unclear. In germline, CDR1 is MGHDK, CDR2 SYGVNS. Trimming stripped 2 bases from V and 1 base from J, with 5 bases between. There are 14 residues in the CDR3. CDR3 sequence: CASSEPGTNEKLFF. Written as DNA, the CDR3 is TGTGCCAGCAGTGAACCGGGAACTAATGAAAAACTGTTTTTT.

The chain employs TRBV29-1 and TRBJ2-1, with D hard to call. Between the trimmed V and J ends, which lost 5 bases and 6 bases, there was a span of 14 bases. Germline CDR1 is SQVTM and CDR2 is ANQGSEA. The CDR3 totals 13 residues. CDR3: CSVRSIAGNEQFF. CDR3 DNA: TGCAGCGTTAGGTCTATAGCCGGCAATGAGCAGTTCTTC.

The chain employs TRBV7-8 and TRBJ2-2, with D perhaps matching TRBD1 (8 bases). The CDR3 spans 18 residues. V lost 1 base and J lost 3, with 18 bases in between. Germline lookup yields CDR1 SGHVS and CDR2 FQNEAQ. For the CDR3, the DNA is TGTGCCAGCAGCTTAGTCCGACAGGGGAGGGGAGACACCGGGGAGCTGTTTTTT. Translation gives CASSLVRQGRGDTGELFF.

CDR3 DNA: TGTGCCAGCAGCTTAGAGGGCGCAAAGAACTATGGCTACACCTTC. This translates into CASSLEGAKNYGYTF. The chain carries TRBV7-6 and TRBJ1-2; D gene ambiguous. Germline V lookup: CDR1 SGHVS, CDR2 FNYEAQ. The V and J ends lost 1 base and 2 bases respectively, with 11 bases between them. This CDR3 is 15 amino acids long.